The entry below describes one TCR beta chain. Its target is unknown. This specimen comes from a study of graft-versus-host responses after intestinal transplantation. In the study overall: Each recipient received anti-thymocyte globulin induction, then tacrolimus and steroids for approximately three years. Notes on the study in general: Subjects displaying graft-donor T cell macrochimerism possessed elevated graft-versus-host to host-versus-graft clonal ratios inside allografts.

The CDR3 runs 15 residues. V gave up 1 base and J gave up 6 bases, with 13 bases separating them. CDR1 MGHRA and CDR2 YSYEKL come from the germline V gene. Using immunoSEQ multiplex PCR, the repertoire was profiled, and TCRdb retains in-frame clones only, with some absent. The sample includes under 100,000 clones, approximately 94% seen only once; the top ten take more than 0.15%. The chain combines TRBV4-1 with TRBJ2-1; D ambiguous. The input for sequencing was unstimulated CD4+ T cells sorted from spleen or lymph node cells, taken before transplant. The sequence derives from a human donor who was the organ donor for an intestinal transplant. The DNA for the CDR3 is TGCGCCAGCAGCCAAGTTACGGTTTTCAGCAATGAGCAGTTCTTC. It specifies CASSQVTVFSNEQFF.